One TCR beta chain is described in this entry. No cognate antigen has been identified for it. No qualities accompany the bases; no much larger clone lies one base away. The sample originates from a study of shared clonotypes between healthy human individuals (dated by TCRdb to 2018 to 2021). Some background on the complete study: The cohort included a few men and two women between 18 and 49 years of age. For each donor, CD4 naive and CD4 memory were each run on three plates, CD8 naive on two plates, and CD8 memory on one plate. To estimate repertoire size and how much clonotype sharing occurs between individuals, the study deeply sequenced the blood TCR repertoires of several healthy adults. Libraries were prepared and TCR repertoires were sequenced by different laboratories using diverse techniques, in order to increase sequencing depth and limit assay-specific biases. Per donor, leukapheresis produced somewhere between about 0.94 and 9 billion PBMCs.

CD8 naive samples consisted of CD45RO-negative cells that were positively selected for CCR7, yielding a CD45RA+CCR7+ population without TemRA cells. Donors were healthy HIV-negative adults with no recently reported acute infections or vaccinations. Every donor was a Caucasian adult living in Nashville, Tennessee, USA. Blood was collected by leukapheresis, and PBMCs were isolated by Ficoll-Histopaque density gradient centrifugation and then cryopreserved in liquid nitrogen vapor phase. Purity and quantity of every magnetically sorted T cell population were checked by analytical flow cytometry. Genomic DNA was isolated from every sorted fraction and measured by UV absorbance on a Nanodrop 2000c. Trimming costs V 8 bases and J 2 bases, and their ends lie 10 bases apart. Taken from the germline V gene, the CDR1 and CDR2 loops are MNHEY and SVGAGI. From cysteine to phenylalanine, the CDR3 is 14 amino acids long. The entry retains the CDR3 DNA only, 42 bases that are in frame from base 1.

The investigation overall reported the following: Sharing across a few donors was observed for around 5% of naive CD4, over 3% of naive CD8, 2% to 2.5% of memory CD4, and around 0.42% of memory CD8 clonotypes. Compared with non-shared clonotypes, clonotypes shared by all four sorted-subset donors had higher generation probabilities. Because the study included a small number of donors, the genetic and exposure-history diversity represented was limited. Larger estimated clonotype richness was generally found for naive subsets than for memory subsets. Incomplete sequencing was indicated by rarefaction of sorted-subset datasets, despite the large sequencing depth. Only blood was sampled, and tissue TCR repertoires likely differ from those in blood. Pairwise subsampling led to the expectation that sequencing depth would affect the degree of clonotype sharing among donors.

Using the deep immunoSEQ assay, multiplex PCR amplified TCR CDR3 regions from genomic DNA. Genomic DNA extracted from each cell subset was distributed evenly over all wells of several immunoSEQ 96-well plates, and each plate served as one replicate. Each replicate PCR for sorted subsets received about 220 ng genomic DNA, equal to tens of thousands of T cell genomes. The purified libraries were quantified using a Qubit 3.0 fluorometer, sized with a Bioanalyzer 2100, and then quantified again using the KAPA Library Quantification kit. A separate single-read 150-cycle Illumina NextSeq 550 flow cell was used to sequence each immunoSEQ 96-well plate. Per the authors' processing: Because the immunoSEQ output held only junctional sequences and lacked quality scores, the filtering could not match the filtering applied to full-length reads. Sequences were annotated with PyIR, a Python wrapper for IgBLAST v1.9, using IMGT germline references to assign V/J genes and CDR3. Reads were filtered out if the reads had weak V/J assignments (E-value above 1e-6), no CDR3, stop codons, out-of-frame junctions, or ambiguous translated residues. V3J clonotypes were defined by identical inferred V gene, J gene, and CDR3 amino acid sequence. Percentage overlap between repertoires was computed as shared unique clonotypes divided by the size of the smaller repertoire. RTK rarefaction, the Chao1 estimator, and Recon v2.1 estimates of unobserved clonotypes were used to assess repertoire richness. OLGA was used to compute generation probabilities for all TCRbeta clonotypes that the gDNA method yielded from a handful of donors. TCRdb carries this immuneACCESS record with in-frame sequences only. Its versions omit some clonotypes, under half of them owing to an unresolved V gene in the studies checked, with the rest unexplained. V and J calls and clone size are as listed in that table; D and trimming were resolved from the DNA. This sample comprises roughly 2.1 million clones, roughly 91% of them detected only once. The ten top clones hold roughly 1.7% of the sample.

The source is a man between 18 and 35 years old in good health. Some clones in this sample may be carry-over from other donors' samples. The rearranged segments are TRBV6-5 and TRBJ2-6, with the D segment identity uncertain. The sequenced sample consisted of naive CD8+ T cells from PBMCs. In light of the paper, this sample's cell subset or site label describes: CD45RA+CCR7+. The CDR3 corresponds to CASGWEAGANVLTF. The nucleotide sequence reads TGTGCCAGCGGTTGGGAAGCTGGGGCCAACGTCCTGACTTTC.